Here is one T cell receptor beta chain with its context. Its antigen is currently unknown. The data derive from a study of siplizumab effects on memory and regulatory T cells. Study-wide points: Treg-derived clones made up an average of approximately 70% of mappable alloreactive CD4+ clones with siplizumab and under 35% in controls.

The method was immunoSEQ multiplex PCR; TCRdb's version includes in-frame clones alone and lacks a portion of them. The repertoire holds 99,000 or so clones, with about 93% as singletons. With 6 bases removed from V and 5 bases from J, the gap between germline ends came to 17 bases. CDR1 and CDR2 (germline): MNHEY, SMNVEV (reference sequence). There are 15 residues in the CDR3. The TCR was taken from a human donor in good health. The chain carries TRBV27 and TRBJ2-1; D is perhaps TRBD1 or TRBD2 (6 bases each). Specimen: CD4+ T cells sorted from blood. CDR3 amino acids: CASRGTGGPNNEQFF. CDR3 coding DNA: TGTGCCAGCAGGGGCACCGGGGGCCCGAACAATGAGCAGTTCTTC.